This T cell receptor (beta chain) originates from a study of shared clonotypes between healthy human individuals. Sequencing was performed with immunoSEQ multiplex PCR; in TCRdb, only in-frame clones are kept and a portion is missing. The repertoire has 2 million to 3 million clones, 80% to 95% of them found once; the top ten carry around 0.4%. Sequencing input: naive CD4+ T cells from PBMCs. Documented subset: CD45RA+ positively selected. The TCR sequence derives from a man aged 18 to 29 in good health. Some clones in this sample may be carry-over from other donors' samples.

The CDR3 DNA follows: TGTGCCAGCAGCCTCCAACGGGGGTCCGCAGATACGCAGTATTTT. Its protein product is CASSLQRGSADTQYF. The chain has TRBV7-2 and TRBJ2-3, with a tentative D call TRBD2 (6 bases). CDR1 and CDR2 (germline): SGHTA, FQGNSA. The length of the CDR3 is 15 residues. V dropped 5 bases and J dropped 4 bases, with 16 bases sitting between them.